This T cell receptor (beta chain) was identified in a study of tumor-infiltrating lymphocytes in primary liver carcinoma. Findings and caveats of the study: For tumor-adjacent and tumor-blood pairs, overlap was less than that seen for tumor region pairs. The difference in top-250-clone fraction between tumors and blood was significant, favoring tumors (p = 0.039).

With regard to this clonotype: Its matching antigen is unknown. At one boundary the junction diverges from the germline segment, which might be a read error.

Both RNA and DNA were isolated together from approximately 20-30 mg of bulk tissue that had not been sorted. Over 80% of the cells were viable tumor cells in every tumor sample. Constant-region priming of around 530 ng total RNA yielded TCR beta cDNA. Three nested multiplex PCR rounds of slightly modified ARM-PCR generated TCR beta libraries. Primers for the first two PCR rounds were TRBV1-TRBV30 forward primers and a C-beta reverse primer (approximately 9 cycles per round). TCRdb re-analysed the multiplex PCR reads in MiXCR, keeping a single row per CDR3 protein. The sample carries 70,000 to 85,000 distinct CDR3 sequences, about two thirds recorded once. Germline CDR1 is MNHNY and CDR2 is SVGAGI (reference sequence). CDR3 size: 13 residues.

This TCR was sampled from an older woman with primary liver carcinoma and hepatitis B virus infection. The chain couples TRBV6-6 to TRBJ1-1; the D gene is possibly TRBD1 (6 bases). Sequencing was done on a sample of liver tumor tissue from sampling region 4. The subset: tumor region T4, right-lateral pole. The CDR3 DNA reads as TGTGCCAGCAGCACGACAGGAAACACTGAAGCGTTCTTT. Amino acid sequence: CASSTTGNTEAFF.